The present T cell receptor (beta chain) was sequenced within a study of cytomegalovirus exposure and HLA in healthy donors. Comments on this clone: The antigen remains undetermined.

General study findings and limits: The study listed 150 to 200 cytomegalovirus-associated TCR beta chains. Later, TCR association rates were found to vary by HLA locus, highest for DRB1 and lowest for HLA-C.

The PCR used 60 Vbeta and 13 Jbeta primers. TCRdb's table, derived via immunoSEQ multiplex PCR, lists solely in-frame clones and lacks some. This sample has about 130,000 clones, with almost 80% found just once. This sequence originates from a female donor in good health and CMV-seronegative. The sequenced material came from PBMCs.

The CDR3 region is CATSREELAGVSRETQYF. CDR3 bases: TGTGCCACCAGCAGAGAGGAACTAGCGGGAGTTAGTAGGGAGACCCAGTACTTC. This rearrangement joins TRBV15 to TRBJ2-5; TRBD2 matches at 11 bases. Germline CDR1 LNHNV, CDR2 YYDKDF (reference sequence). This CDR3 contains 18 residues. The V segment lost 0 bases and the J segment 5 bases; nucleotides outside the gene matches: 11.